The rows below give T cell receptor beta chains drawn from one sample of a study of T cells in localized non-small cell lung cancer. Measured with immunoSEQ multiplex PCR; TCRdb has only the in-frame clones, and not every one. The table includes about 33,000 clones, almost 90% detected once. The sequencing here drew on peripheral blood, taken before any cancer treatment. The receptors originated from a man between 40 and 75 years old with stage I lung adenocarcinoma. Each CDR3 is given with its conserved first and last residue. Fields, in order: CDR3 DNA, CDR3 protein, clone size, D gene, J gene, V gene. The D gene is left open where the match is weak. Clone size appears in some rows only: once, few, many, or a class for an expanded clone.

CDR3nt: TGTGCCAGCAGCGTAGAGGGGGGCTTTCAGCCCCAGCATTTT
CDR3aa: CASSVEGGFQPQHF
abundance: NA
d_gene: NA
j_gene: TRBJ1-5
v_gene: TRBV6-1

CDR3nt: TGTGCCAGTAGTTTCCGCCGACAGGTTCGAGACAATGAGCAGTTCTTC
CDR3aa: CASSFRRQVRDNEQFF
abundance: NA
d_gene: NA
j_gene: TRBJ2-1
v_gene: TRBV19

CDR3nt: TGTGCCAGTAGTAAAAGACAGGGGGTACGGGACGAGCAGTACTTC
CDR3aa: CASSKRQGVRDEQYF
abundance: NA
d_gene: TRBD1
j_gene: TRBJ2-7
v_gene: TRBV19

CDR3nt: TGTGCCAGCAGAGCTCTTGGCAAGGCGGACGCTTTCTTT
CDR3aa: CASRALGKADAFF
abundance: NA
d_gene: NA
j_gene: TRBJ1-1
v_gene: TRBV6-1

CDR3nt: TGTGCCAGCAGTGCACAGGGTCCTAACTATGGCTACACCTTC
CDR3aa: CASSAQGPNYGYTF
abundance: once
d_gene: NA
j_gene: TRBJ1-2
v_gene: TRBV6-1

CDR3nt: TGTGCCAGCAGTTTGACAGGGGATCAGCCCCAGCATTTT
CDR3aa: CASSLTGDQPQHF
abundance: NA
d_gene: TRBD1
j_gene: TRBJ1-5
v_gene: TRBV2

CDR3nt: TGTGCCAGTAGTATAGGGGTATATCAGCCCCAGCATTTT
CDR3aa: CASSIGVYQPQHF
abundance: NA
d_gene: NA
j_gene: TRBJ1-5
v_gene: TRBV19

CDR3nt: TGTGCCAGCAGGATCAGGGGAGGGACTGAAGCTTTCTTT
CDR3aa: CASRIRGGTEAFF
abundance: few
d_gene: NA
j_gene: TRBJ1-1
v_gene: TRBV2

CDR3nt: TGTGCCAGCAGTCCCCGGACGGCGGCCGACTATGGCTACACCTTC
CDR3aa: CASSPRTAADYGYTF
abundance: NA
d_gene: NA
j_gene: TRBJ1-2
v_gene: TRBV6-5

CDR3nt: TGTGCCAGCTCAATTCAAGAGTGGGACCTCTCTGGGGCCAACGTCCTGACTTTC
CDR3aa: CASSIQEWDLSGANVLTF
abundance: NA
d_gene: NA
j_gene: TRBJ2-6
v_gene: TRBV7-6

CDR3nt: TGTGCCAGCAGTGTACAGGGAAATTCACCCCTCCACTTT
CDR3aa: CASSVQGNSPLHF
abundance: NA
d_gene: NA
j_gene: TRBJ1-6
v_gene: TRBV2

CDR3nt: TGTGCCAGCAGGCGTACAGGGGCGGGAACTGAAGCTTTCTTT
CDR3aa: CASRRTGAGTEAFF
abundance: NA
d_gene: TRBD1
j_gene: TRBJ1-1
v_gene: TRBV6-5

CDR3nt: TGTGCCAGCAGCTCCCATCTGGGGGAGGGGACTGAAGCTTTCTTT
CDR3aa: CASSSHLGEGTEAFF
abundance: NA
d_gene: NA
j_gene: TRBJ1-1
v_gene: TRBV11-2

CDR3nt: TGTGCCAGCAGCTTTCTGACGGGTAATCAGCCCCAGCATTTT
CDR3aa: CASSFLTGNQPQHF
abundance: NA
d_gene: NA
j_gene: TRBJ1-5
v_gene: TRBV11-2

CDR3nt: TGTGCCAGCAGGGGACCACTAGCTACACAACGCACTGAAGCTTTCTTT
CDR3aa: CASRGPLATQRTEAFF
abundance: NA
d_gene: NA
j_gene: TRBJ1-1
v_gene: TRBV21-1

CDR3nt: TGTGCCAGCAGCGTCAACTCTCTGGCCCTGACGGATACGCAGTATTTT
CDR3aa: CASSVNSLALTDTQYF
abundance: NA
d_gene: NA
j_gene: TRBJ2-3
v_gene: TRBV5-6

CDR3nt: TGTGCCAGCAGCTACGGCCGGGACAGGGATGTAACAGATACGCAGTATTTT
CDR3aa: CASSYGRDRDVTDTQYF
abundance: NA
d_gene: TRBD1
j_gene: TRBJ2-3
v_gene: TRBV5-8

CDR3nt: TGTGCCAGCAATTCCAGGGGTCGGAGTAGCACAGATACGCAGTATTTT
CDR3aa: CASNSRGRSSTDTQYF
abundance: NA
d_gene: NA
j_gene: TRBJ2-3
v_gene: TRBV19

CDR3nt: TGTGCCAGCAGTGATACCGAGTTTTTT
CDR3aa: CASSDTEFF
abundance: NA
d_gene: NA
j_gene: TRBJ1-1
v_gene: TRBV25-1

CDR3nt: TGTGCCAGCAGTCTCCCCCCCGCGGGCCGTGGGGGCTACACCTTC
CDR3aa: CASSLPPAGRGGYTF
abundance: NA
d_gene: NA
j_gene: TRBJ1-2
v_gene: TRBV2

CDR3nt: TGTGCCAGCTCAGCCAAGGCCAGCCCGAACTATGGCTACACCTTC
CDR3aa: CASSAKASPNYGYTF
abundance: NA
d_gene: NA
j_gene: TRBJ1-2
v_gene: TRBV18

CDR3nt: TGCGCCAGCAGCCAGTGGGACAGGGAGGTGGCCGGGGAGCTGTTTTTT
CDR3aa: CASSQWDREVAGELFF
abundance: NA
d_gene: TRBD1
j_gene: TRBJ2-2
v_gene: TRBV4-1

CDR3nt: TGTGCCAGTAGTTCCCGACAGGGAGCTAATGAAAAACTGTTTTTT
CDR3aa: CASSSRQGANEKLFF
abundance: NA
d_gene: TRBD1
j_gene: TRBJ1-4
v_gene: TRBV19

CDR3nt: TGTGCCAGCAGTTATGCTGGCCAGTTGGGCTACACCTTC
CDR3aa: CASSYAGQLGYTF
abundance: NA
d_gene: NA
j_gene: TRBJ1-2
v_gene: TRBV6-5

CDR3nt: TGTGCCACCAGCAGAGATAGACAGAGTAATGAAAAACTGTTTTTT
CDR3aa: CATSRDRQSNEKLFF
abundance: NA
d_gene: NA
j_gene: TRBJ1-4
v_gene: TRBV15

CDR3nt: TGTGCCAGTAGTTGGGGGCGGAACACTGAAGCTTTCTTT
CDR3aa: CASSWGRNTEAFF
abundance: NA
d_gene: NA
j_gene: TRBJ1-1
v_gene: TRBV19

CDR3nt: TGTGCCAGCAGTTTTTTAAGTGGGGGTGGGTCGGAGACCCAGTACTTC
CDR3aa: CASSFLSGGGSETQYF
abundance: NA
d_gene: NA
j_gene: TRBJ2-5
v_gene: TRBV5-4

CDR3nt: TGTGCCAGCAGCTTAATGAAGGCGGGGGGCACAGATACGCAGTATTTT
CDR3aa: CASSLMKAGGTDTQYF
abundance: NA
d_gene: TRBD2
j_gene: TRBJ2-3
v_gene: TRBV7-8

CDR3nt: TGTGCCAGCAGCTACCATCTGGGACCCGGTAATGCTGAAGCTTTCTTT
CDR3aa: CASSYHLGPGNAEAFF
abundance: NA
d_gene: NA
j_gene: TRBJ1-1
v_gene: TRBV7-8

CDR3nt: TGTGCCAGCAGCAACCTAGAAAACACCGGGGAGCTGTTTTTT
CDR3aa: CASSNLENTGELFF
abundance: NA
d_gene: NA
j_gene: TRBJ2-2
v_gene: TRBV9

CDR3nt: TGTGCCAGCAGTGGGAACTCTGGAAACACCATATATTTT
CDR3aa: CASSGNSGNTIYF
abundance: NA
d_gene: NA
j_gene: TRBJ1-3
v_gene: TRBV2

CDR3nt: TGTGCCAGCAGTCGGACCCGCACAGATACGCAGTATTTT
CDR3aa: CASSRTRTDTQYF
abundance: NA
d_gene: NA
j_gene: TRBJ2-3
v_gene: TRBV2

CDR3nt: TGTGCCACCAGCAGAGCTAATGCGGGAAACACCATATATTTT
CDR3aa: CATSRANAGNTIYF
abundance: NA
d_gene: NA
j_gene: TRBJ1-3
v_gene: TRBV15

CDR3nt: TGTGCCAGCTCACCCGCGGGGGCCTGGAACACTGAAGCTTTCTTT
CDR3aa: CASSPAGAWNTEAFF
abundance: NA
d_gene: NA
j_gene: TRBJ1-1
v_gene: TRBV18

CDR3nt: TGCGCCAGCCGCCGGGGACAGGGTGAAAAACTGTTTTTT
CDR3aa: CASRRGQGEKLFF
abundance: NA
d_gene: TRBD1
j_gene: TRBJ1-4
v_gene: TRBV5-1